Sequencing of this TCR beta chain was carried out in a study of T cells after somatic rescue of genetic block. This clone occurred once. The table came from immunoSEQ multiplex PCR; TCRdb's copy has only in-frame clones and leaves some out. The sample carries around 67,000 clones, roughly 93% recorded once. Sample: peripheral blood mononuclear cells (PBMCs). The source of this sequence is a man younger than 45.

CDR3 amino acids: CASSLAGVREQYF. The CDR3 DNA is TGTGCCAGCAGCCTAGCGGGAGTTCGCGAGCAGTACTTC. The rearrangement links TRBV27 to TRBJ2-7; 10 nucleotides line up with TRBD2. Germline trimming cut 6 bases from V and 6 bases from J; bases unmatched to any gene: 5. CDR1 is MNHEY, CDR2 SMNVEV, per germline (reference sequence). The CDR3 is 13 residues long.